The T cell receptor beta chain under discussion was sequenced for a study of T cell repertoires in cytomegalovirus infection. The wider study: An indication of both CMV infection and matching HLA type came from public TCR beta signatures.

In TCRdb, the reads were re-called with MiXCR into one record per CDR3 protein. The sample lists 600,000 to 800,000 distinct CDR3 sequences, less than 25% occurring once. The study's findings and limits: The cumulative frequency of public TCR beta families identified carriers of CMV plus the relevant HLA. HLA-C-restricted CMV clonotypes gave the most frequent clonotype in two of eight donors.

J lost 7 bases, V lost 7 bases, and 14 bases had no gene match. The CDR3 covers 18 residues. CDR1 is SNHLY, CDR2 FYNNEI, per germline. This clonotype was counted only a few times. What it recognizes is unknown. The V and J genes are TRBV2 and TRBJ2-2; 14 bases agree with TRBD2. Sequencing was done on a sample of CD8+ T cells from PBMCs. The sequence came from a human donor in good health (CMV status not recorded). Some clones in this sample may be carry-over from other donors' samples. CDR3 loop: CASTEGLAGAPGSGELFF. In DNA form, the CDR3 reads TGTGCCAGCACCGAGGGACTAGCGGGGGCTCCGGGGAGCGGGGAGCTGTTTTTT.